This TCR beta chain was obtained from a study of T cells in Graves' hyperthyroidism and ophthalmopathy. Amplification yielded TCR beta CDR3 regions, with RNA transcripts as the source. RT-PCR in the first round (using the HTBI primer set) targeted the TCR CDR3. Each CDR3 protein gets one entry after TCRdb re-called the multiplex PCR reads with MiXCR. The sample includes 200,000 to 250,000 distinct CDR3 sequences, approximately 23% seen only once; the top ten take 35% to 40%. J gave up 6 bases and V 5 bases, and 2 bases lay outside the gene matches. Germline CDR1 is MDHEN and CDR2 is SYDVKM. The CDR3 runs 12 residues. Uncontrolled infection, other autoimmune disease, pregnancy and lactation each barred patients from inclusion.

The clonotype was recovered from a woman aged 40 to 50 with Graves' ophthalmopathy. The sample taken for sequencing was blood. This chain uses TRBV28 with TRBJ2-5, with 8 nucleotides matching TRBD1. CDR3 nucleotides: TGTGCCAGCAGTACAGGGGGGAAGACCCAGTACTTC. It is translated as CASSTGGKTQYF.